Below are 28 T cell receptor beta chains sequenced from a single sample in a study of T cells in Graves' hyperthyroidism and ophthalmopathy (dated by TCRdb to 2018 to 2020). Library construction relied on multiplex PCR. Sequencing relied on an Illumina HiSeq 2000. Amplification of TCR beta CDR3 regions was carried out from RNA transcripts. The TCR CDR3 was subjected to a first round of RT-PCR using the HTBI primer set and the Qiagen OneStep RT-PCR kit. TCRdb's own reprocessing of the public reads used fastp at Q25 and MiXCR and kept productive beta chains. When rows share a CDR3 protein, they turn into one entry using the most common DNA and genes. The sample includes 300,000 to 400,000 distinct CDR3 sequences, with around 14% observed a single time. Around 9.2% of the sample rests with the top ten. The material sequenced was blood. The receptors stem from a woman aged 18 to 35 with Graves' hyperthyroidism.

There are many counts of this clonotype. The chain is built from TRBV27 and TRBJ2-1; no reliable D call. The CDR3 length is 17 residues. Per germline, CDR1 MNHEY and CDR2 SMNVEV (reference sequence). Between the trimmed V and J ends, which lost 2 bases and 0 bases, there was a span of 14 bases. The CDR3 region has the DNA TGTGCCAGCAGTTTAAAAGGGCTTCGATACTCCTACAATGAGCAGTTCTTC. Its translation is CASSLKGLRYSYNEQFF.

Details on this clonotype: Since a much larger clone is just one base distant, this may be a read error. As the CDR3 is not closed by the conserved phenylalanine or tryptophan, this likely results from a read error. The rearrangement joins TRBV20-1 to TRBJ2-7; D is perhaps TRBD1 or TRBD2 (6 bases each). The germline gives CDR1 DFQATT, CDR2 SNEGSKA (reference sequence). CDR3 size: 13 residues. V lost 7 bases and J lost 3, with 16 bases in between. Here the CDR3 DNA reads TGCAGTGAGAGGCCGGGGGCGAGCTACGAGCAGTACCTC. It translates to CSERPGASYEQYL.

This clonotype has a count of ten or more. This chain uses TRBV7-8 with TRBJ2-7; D is unresolved. The CDR3 covers 15 residues. The germline V gene encodes CDR1 SGHVS and CDR2 FQNEAQ. The V end was cut by 1 base, the J end by 3 bases, with 13 bases between. CDR3 bases: TGTGCCAGCAGCTTAGGGCCGCTGGAAGACTACGAGCAGTACTTC. It encodes CASSLGPLEDYEQYF.

This clonotype came up many times. This chain joins TRBV6-2 or TRBV6-3 and TRBJ1-2; D ambiguous. CDR3 length: 14 residues. Germline-derived CDR1 and CDR2 are MNHEY and SVGEGT. V lost 4 bases, J lost 6 bases, and 15 bases lay in between. The CDR3 region has the DNA TGTGCCAGCAGTTTGGAAGTGGCTTCGGATGGCTACACCTTC. As protein: CASSLEVASDGYTF.

This clonotype was seen at least ten times. The V call is TRBV28, the J call TRBJ2-4; D may match TRBD1 or TRBD2 (5 bases each). Germline CDR1 and CDR2: MDHEN and SYDVKM. The CDR3 spans 16 residues. V was trimmed by 6 bases and J by 2 bases, leaving 17 bases between them. This chain's CDR3 is CASRLRDERTKNIQYF. DNA of the CDR3: TGTGCCAGCAGGCTCCGGGACGAACGGACCAAAAACATTCAGTACTTC.

This clonotype showed up many times. This chain connects TRBV4-3 to TRBJ2-5, with a weak D call TRBD1 (6 bases). CDR1 and CDR2 from the germline V gene are LGHNA and YSLEER. Trimming took 4 bases from V and 4 from J, leaving 10 bases between them. The CDR3 length is 13 residues. The CDR3 DNA sequence: TGCGCCAGCAGCCGGGACAACTCAGAGACCCAGTACTTC. Its translation: CASSRDNSETQYF.

The table lists this clonotype with many counts. CDR3 sequence (DNA): TGTGCCAGCAGTCGGGAGACAGCCAACAATGAGCAGTTCTTC. Amino acids: CASSRETANNEQFF. The V gene is TRBV2, the J gene TRBJ2-1, with a weak D call TRBD2 (6 bases). Germline V lookup: CDR1 SNHLY, CDR2 FYNNEI. V was trimmed by 5 bases and J by 5 bases, leaving 13 bases between them. This CDR3 contains 14 residues.

This clonotype was recorded many times. The J gene is TRBJ2-7, the V gene TRBV29-1; D is perhaps TRBD2 (7 bases). The CDR3 is 14 residues long. Per germline, CDR1 SQVTM and CDR2 ANQGSEA. V was pared by 7 bases and J by 1 base, with 17 bases between. The CDR3 protein is CSAGGTGASYEQYF. CDR3 DNA sequence: TGCAGCGCGGGAGGTACGGGGGCATCCTACGAGCAGTACTTC.

This clonotype was seen repeatedly, ten times or more. This rearrangement joins TRBV7-3 to TRBJ2-5, with TRBD1 matching 7 bases. V dropped 5 bases and J dropped 3; count of bases not matched to a gene: 6. Germline V gene sequence: CDR1 SGHTA, CDR2 FQGTGA. The CDR3 consists of 14 residues. The CDR3 loop is CASSRQGREETQYF. CDR3 nucleotide sequence: TGTGCCAGCAGCCGACAGGGCCGGGAAGAGACCCAGTACTTC.

There are many counts of this clonotype. CDR3 sequence: CASNLWTGSGTEAFF. Written as DNA, the CDR3 is TGTGCCAGCAACCTATGGACGGGGAGTGGGACTGAAGCTTTCTTT. This chain links TRBV6-1 with TRBJ1-1; no definite D call. V was clipped by 7 bases and J by 5 bases, with 20 bases between them. Per the germline V gene, CDR1 is MNHNS and CDR2 is SASEGT. CDR3 length equals 15 residues.

The chain recombines TRBV7-9 with TRBJ1-5; D may be TRBD1 (5 bases). Trimming left V 4 bases short and J 5 bases short, with 12 bases between. The CDR3 is 14 residues long. Per the germline V gene, CDR1 is SEHNR and CDR2 is FQNEAQ (reference sequence). The DNA for the CDR3 is TGTGCCAGCAGCTCAGGACAACCTGATCAGCCCCAGCATTTT. The encoded protein is CASSSGQPDQPQHF.

Only a few counts were recorded for this clonotype. This sequence joins TRBV6-1 and TRBJ2-7; perhaps TRBD1 as D (6 bases). Trimming took 5 bases from V and 6 from J, leaving 20 bases between them. The CDR3 covers 15 residues. Germline V gene sequence: CDR1 MNHNS, CDR2 SASEGT. Written as DNA, the CDR3 is TGTGCCAGCAGTCAACCAACAGTGGGGGCCGGCGAGCAGTACTTC. Its protein is CASSQPTVGAGEQYF.

The genes are TRBV20-1 and TRBJ2-1; 8 bases align to TRBD1. V shed 0 bases and J 8 bases; nucleotides not matched to a gene: 9. This CDR3 contains 15 residues. Looked up from germline, CDR1 is DFQATT and CDR2 is SNEGSKA (reference sequence). The CDR3 DNA reads TGCAGTGCTAGAGAGGCGACAGGGGTTCGCGATGAGCAGTTCTTC. Translated: CSAREATGVRDEQFF.

This clonotype was observed a few times. The chain recombines TRBV19 with TRBJ1-1; D perhaps matches TRBD1 (6 bases). Per germline, CDR1 LNHDA and CDR2 SQIVND (reference sequence). Trimming removed 1 base at V and 2 bases at J, with 11 bases between. The CDR3 is 15 amino acids. The CDR3 reads CASSIGGTSNTEAFF. The DNA for the CDR3 is TGTGCCAGTAGTATAGGTGGGACAAGTAACACTGAAGCTTTCTTT.

Many counts were recorded for this clonotype. The chain joins TRBV12-3 or TRBV12-4 to TRBJ1-1; 7 bases are shared with TRBD1. The length of the CDR3 is 14 residues. Losses at the gene ends were 3 bases for V and 4 bases for J; bases not matched to a gene: 5. In nucleotides, the CDR3 is TGTGCCAGCAGTTTCCAGGGGGGAGGCACTGAAGCTTTCTTT. This encodes CASSFQGGGTEAFF.

The sample holds many counts of this clonotype. The genes are TRBV7-2 and TRBJ1-5; D unclear. With 5 bases removed from V and 4 bases from J, the gap between germline ends came to 12 bases. Germline V CDR1 and CDR2: SGHTA, FQGNSA. This CDR3 contains 14 residues. The CDR3 is CASSPGPTNQPQHF. The DNA of the CDR3 is TGTGCCAGCAGCCCCGGTCCAACTAATCAGCCCCAGCATTTT.

This clonotype came up many times. The rearrangement uses TRBV7-2 and TRBJ2-2; D possibly corresponds to TRBD2 (5 bases). This CDR3 has 16 amino acids. Trimming cost V 1 base and J 5 bases, with 14 bases left between them. Germline CDR1 reads SGHTA; CDR2 reads FQGNSA. The CDR3 region has the DNA TGTGCCAGCAGCTTAGGGGCTAGCCCAGCGACCGGGGAGCTGTTTTTT. Translating it yields CASSLGASPATGELFF.

This clonotype was detected only a few times. The V gene is TRBV18, the J gene TRBJ2-2; D ambiguous. The V gene's germline CDR1 is KGHSH and CDR2 LQKENI. V was pared by 1 base and J by 1 base, with 16 bases between. This CDR3 is built from 18 residues. CDR3 nucleotides: TGTGCCAGCTCACCACAGTTGGCGGCTTTTCAGAACACCGGGGAGCTGTTTTTT. Residues: CASSPQLAAFQNTGELFF.

The chain links TRBV28 to TRBJ2-1; 11 bases agree with TRBD2. Germline CDR1 reads MDHEN; CDR2 reads SYDVKM. The CDR3 totals 16 residues. Germline trimming cut 5 bases from V and 5 bases from J; bases unmatched to any gene: 8. For the CDR3, the DNA is TGTGCCAGCAGTCCAATAGCGGGAGGGCCCCACAATGAGCAGTTCTTC. Translated, it gives CASSPIAGGPHNEQFF. The full variable domain, in which reference TRBV28 and TRBJ2-1 provide the parts outside the CDR3, is DVKVTQSSRYLVKRTGEKVFLECVQDMDHENMFWYRQDPGLGLRLIYFSYDVKMKEKGDIPEGYSVSREKKERFSLILESASTNQTSMYLCASSPIAGGPHNEQFFGPGTRLTVL.

This clonotype was found many times. The chain couples TRBV13 to TRBJ2-4; tentative D call: TRBD2 (5 bases). V shed 4 bases and J shed 7 bases, with 14 bases lying between them. The CDR3 has 14 residues. CDR1 is PRHDT, CDR2 FYEKMQ, per germline (reference sequence). DNA for the CDR3: TGTGCCAGCAGCTCGTCAGCGGAAGGGAACATTCAGTACTTC. Protein sequence: CASSSSAEGNIQYF. Together with reference TRBV13 and TRBJ2-4, the CDR3 gives the full variable domain: AAGVIQSPRHLIKEKRETATLKCYPIPRHDTVYWYQQGPGQDPQFLISFYEKMQSDKGSIPDRFSAQQFSDYHSELNMSSLELGDSALYFCASSSSAEGNIQYFGAGTRLSVL.

In this sample, this clonotype turned up many times. This chain's CDR3 is CASTLPGTASAFF. The CDR3 nucleotides are TGTGCCAGCACCCTCCCTGGGACGGCCTCGGCTTTCTTT. The rearrangement joins TRBV11-2 to TRBJ1-1, with D perhaps TRBD1 (5 bases). The CDR3 runs to 13 residues. V lost 7 bases, J lost 11 bases, and 20 bases lay in between. Per germline, CDR1 SGHAT and CDR2 FQNNGV.

This clonotype occurred many times. The chain couples TRBV10-3 to TRBJ1-2; 7 bases are a match to TRBD1. Germline loops: CDR1 ENHRY, CDR2 SYGVKD. V gave up 2 bases and J gave up 3 bases; unmatched junction bases: 0. This CDR3 has 13 residues. CDR3 residues: CAISEQGDYGYTF. For the CDR3, the DNA is TGTGCCATCAGTGAGCAGGGGGACTATGGCTACACCTTC.

Many counts were recorded for this clonotype. V is TRBV7-9 and J is TRBJ1-1, with TRBD1 as a possible D gene (6 bases). The CDR3 extends over 13 amino acids. V lost 1 base and J 7 bases, leaving 10 bases between the germline ends. Germline V gives CDR1 SEHNR, CDR2 FQNEAQ (reference sequence). The DNA for the CDR3 is TGTGCCAGCAGCTTAGTGGACAGCCGTGAAGCTTTCTTT. Protein sequence: CASSLVDSREAFF.

This clonotype was observed at least ten times. J is TRBJ2-6 and V is TRBV28; D is unresolved. The CDR3 runs to 15 residues. Per the germline V gene, CDR1 is MDHEN and CDR2 is SYDVKM. V was trimmed by 5 bases and J by 0 bases, leaving 8 bases between them. The CDR3 region has the DNA TGTGCCAGCAGTCCCTTCCTCTCTGGGGCCAACGTCCTGACTTTC. It is translated as CASSPFLSGANVLTF.

J is TRBJ2-2 and V is TRBV6-2 or TRBV6-3, with TRBD2 identical over 9 bases. J was trimmed by 5 bases and V by 5 bases; bases with no gene match: 9. Germline CDR1 is MNHEY and CDR2 is SVGEGT. The CDR3 runs to 16 residues. The CDR3 loop is CASSQGLALITGELFF. The CDR3 DNA reads TGTGCCAGCAGTCAAGGACTAGCGTTGATTACCGGGGAGCTGTTTTTT.

This clonotype was found many times. The J gene is TRBJ2-1, the V gene TRBV3-1, with TRBD1 matching 10 bases. The CDR3 spans 14 residues. The V gene end was trimmed by 4 bases and the J gene end by 6 bases; junction bases not matched to a gene: 3. Germline CDR1 LGHDT, CDR2 YNNKEL (reference sequence). The CDR3 nucleotides read TGTGCCAGCAGCCGCCGGGACAGGGGCAATGAGCAGTTCTTC. It yields the protein CASSRRDRGNEQFF.

This clonotype was seen a handful of times. One end of the junction varies from germline; a read error may be responsible. This chain uses TRBV4-1 with TRBJ2-3; D tentatively fits TRBD1 or TRBD2 (5 bases each). CDR3 length equals 15 residues. Germline V gene sequence: CDR1 MGHRA, CDR2 YSYEKL. CDR3 DNA sequence: TGCGCCAGCAGCCAAGGATGGGGGAGCACAGATGCGCAGTATTTT. This encodes CASSQGWGSTDAQYF.

This clonotype appeared many times. The chain recombines TRBV6-2 or TRBV6-3 with TRBJ2-3, with D perhaps matching TRBD1 or TRBD2 (5 bases each). The CDR3 is 16 residues long. In germline, CDR1 is MNHEY, CDR2 SVGEGT. Deletions cut 7 bases from V and 3 bases from J, with 20 bases between. The CDR3 spells CASNTNWWGGTDTQYF. The CDR3 bases are TGTGCCAGCAACACCAACTGGTGGGGCGGGACAGATACGCAGTATTTT.